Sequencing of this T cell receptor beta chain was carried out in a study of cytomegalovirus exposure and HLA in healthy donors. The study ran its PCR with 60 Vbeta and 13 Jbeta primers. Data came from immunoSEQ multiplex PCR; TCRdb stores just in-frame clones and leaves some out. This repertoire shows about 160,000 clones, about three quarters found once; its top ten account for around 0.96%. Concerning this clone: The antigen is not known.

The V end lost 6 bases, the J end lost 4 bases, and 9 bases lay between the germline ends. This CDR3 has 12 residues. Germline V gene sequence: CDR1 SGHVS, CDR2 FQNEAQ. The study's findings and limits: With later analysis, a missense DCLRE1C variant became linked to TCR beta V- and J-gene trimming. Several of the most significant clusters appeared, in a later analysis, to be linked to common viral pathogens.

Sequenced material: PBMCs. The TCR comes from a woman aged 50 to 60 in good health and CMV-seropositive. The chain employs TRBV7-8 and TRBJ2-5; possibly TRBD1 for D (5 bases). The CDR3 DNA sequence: TGTGCCAGCAGAGGCCAGGGAGAGACCCAGTACTTC. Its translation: CASRGQGETQYF.